This TCR beta chain originates from a study of T cells after yellow fever vaccination. For the study at large: When fractions had low cell numbers, they were prepared with SMART-Seq v4 Ultra Low Input.

This clonotype was picked up many times. Its specificity is not known. Study results and limitations: One caveat is that FACS-sorted repertoires could contain abundant clonotypes contaminating from the bulk population.

5'RACE template switching generated TCR cDNA, adding a universal primer site and UMIs. TCRdb processed the 5' RACE reads anew with MiXCR; each CDR3 protein has one entry. The table lists over 150,000 distinct CDR3 sequences, almost 7% of them singletons. This receptor was obtained from a man aged 18 to 29 who received the YFV17D yellow fever vaccine. Here the sequenced sample was CD4+ T cells sorted from PBMCs, taken 5 days after the first yellow fever vaccination.

The CDR3 DNA reads as TGCAGCGTTGGCGACAGGGGGAACACCGGGGAGCTGTTTTTT. This gives the protein CSVGDRGNTGELFF. V usage is TRBV29-1 and J usage is TRBJ2-2; 8 nucleotides match TRBD1. The CDR3 is made up of 14 amino acids. V shed 4 bases and J 1 base; nucleotides not matched to a gene: 2. Per germline, CDR1 SQVTM and CDR2 ANQGSEA.